The rows below give T cell receptor beta chains drawn from one sample of a study of cytomegalovirus exposure and HLA in healthy donors. Clones were sequenced by immunoSEQ multiplex PCR, and TCRdb holds only the in-frame ones, with some missing. The repertoire consists of 150,000 to 200,000 clones, with approximately 86% occurring once and the leading ten covering roughly 1.8%. Sequenced input: PBMCs. These TCRs come from a woman younger than 35 in good health and CMV-seronegative. Both conserved end residues are part of each CDR3. A D gene is named only where the DNA matches it firmly. Part of the rows lack a size; the others show once, few, many or a class for expanded clones.

J gene: TRBJ2-7; V gene: TRBV11-3; D gene: -; clone size: -; CDR3 DNA: TGTGCCAGCAGCTTCGGAGGGAGAGGCTACGAGCAGTACTTC; CDR3 protein: CASSFGGRGYEQYF
J gene: TRBJ1-5; V gene: TRBV7-6; D gene: -; clone size: -; CDR3 DNA: TGTGCCAGCAGCTGGGGACTTAATCAGCCCCAGCATTTT; CDR3 protein: CASSWGLNQPQHF
J gene: TRBJ2-1; V gene: TRBV14; D gene: TRBD2; clone size: -; CDR3 DNA: TGTGCCAGCAGCCAACTAAGCGGGAGGAGCTACAATGAGCAGTTCTTC; CDR3 protein: CASSQLSGRSYNEQFF
J gene: TRBJ1-4; V gene: TRBV6-6; D gene: -; clone size: -; CDR3 DNA: TGTGCCAGCGGCCTTAACGAAAAACTGTTTTTT; CDR3 protein: CASGLNEKLFF
J gene: TRBJ2-7; V gene: TRBV29-1; D gene: TRBD1; clone size: -; CDR3 DNA: TGCAGCGTTTTCCTCCCGGGACAGGGTTTTCCCTACGAGCAGTACTTC; CDR3 protein: CSVFLPGQGFPYEQYF
J gene: TRBJ2-5; V gene: TRBV7-2; D gene: -; clone size: -; CDR3 DNA: TGTGCCAGCAGCTTAGGGTGGACAGCCCAAGAGACCCAGTACTTC; CDR3 protein: CASSLGWTAQETQYF
J gene: TRBJ1-1; V gene: TRBV6-4; D gene: TRBD1; clone size: few; CDR3 DNA: TGTGCCAGCAGTGCCTTGACAGGGGTAGACACTGAAGCTTTCTTT; CDR3 protein: CASSALTGVDTEAFF
J gene: TRBJ1-3; V gene: TRBV10-1; D gene: TRBD1; clone size: -; CDR3 DNA: TGCGCCAGCAGTCGGACAGGGAATGGAAACACCATATATTTT; CDR3 protein: CASSRTGNGNTIYF
J gene: TRBJ1-1; V gene: TRBV30; D gene: -; clone size: -; CDR3 DNA: TGTGCCTGGGGCAGCGGGAGTGAAGCTTTCTTT; CDR3 protein: CAWGSGSEAFF
J gene: TRBJ2-7; V gene: TRBV11-2; D gene: TRBD1; clone size: -; CDR3 DNA: TGTGCCAGCAGCTTAGATCGGGCAGGGGGCCTTCCCTACGAGCAGTACTTC; CDR3 protein: CASSLDRAGGLPYEQYF
J gene: TRBJ1-2; V gene: TRBV28; D gene: -; clone size: once; CDR3 DNA: TGTGCCACCAGAACAACTAACTATGGCTACACCTTC; CDR3 protein: CATRTTNYGYTF
J gene: TRBJ1-2; V gene: TRBV10-3; D gene: TRBD1; clone size: -; CDR3 DNA: TGTGCCATCAGTGAAGGGGACAGGGTGTTTGGCTACACCTTC; CDR3 protein: CAISEGDRVFGYTF
J gene: TRBJ2-7; V gene: TRBV30; D gene: -; clone size: -; CDR3 DNA: TGTGCCTGGAGTCCAGGGGGGAGCTCCTACGAGCAGTACTTC; CDR3 protein: CAWSPGGSSYEQYF
J gene: TRBJ2-6; V gene: TRBV7-9; D gene: -; clone size: -; CDR3 DNA: TGTGCCAGCAGCTTGGAGGGTTTATCTGGGGCCAACGTCCTGACTTTC; CDR3 protein: CASSLEGLSGANVLTF
J gene: TRBJ2-1; V gene: TRBV7-8; D gene: TRBD2; clone size: -; CDR3 DNA: TGTGCCAGCAGCCCGTACCGTGGTAGCGGGAGGGCCTACAATGAGCAGTTCTTC; CDR3 protein: CASSPYRGSGRAYNEQFF
J gene: TRBJ1-4; V gene: TRBV5-1; D gene: -; clone size: -; CDR3 DNA: TGCGCCAGCAGCGGTACGGGGGCAACTAATGAAAAACTGTTTTTT; CDR3 protein: CASSGTGATNEKLFF
J gene: TRBJ2-1; V gene: TRBV19; D gene: TRBD2; clone size: -; CDR3 DNA: TGTGCCAGTAGCCAGGCGGGAGTCTTCTACAATGAGCAGTTCTTC; CDR3 protein: CASSQAGVFYNEQFF
J gene: TRBJ2-5; V gene: TRBV5-1; D gene: -; clone size: -; CDR3 DNA: TGCGCCAGCAGCGTAAGGGGCCAAGAGACCCAGTACTTC; CDR3 protein: CASSVRGQETQYF
J gene: TRBJ1-1; V gene: TRBV2; D gene: -; clone size: -; CDR3 DNA: TGTGCCAGCAAAGGGGGAAGGAACACTGAAGCTTTCTTT; CDR3 protein: CASKGGRNTEAFF
J gene: TRBJ1-5; V gene: TRBV19; D gene: -; clone size: once; CDR3 DNA: TGTGCCACGGATGGGGGAGGGAATCAGCCCCAGCATTTT; CDR3 protein: CATDGGGNQPQHF
J gene: TRBJ2-7; V gene: TRBV28; D gene: -; clone size: -; CDR3 DNA: TGTGCCAGCAGCTACCCCTCTCGGGAGCAGTACTTC; CDR3 protein: CASSYPSREQYF
J gene: TRBJ2-3; V gene: TRBV29-1; D gene: -; clone size: -; CDR3 DNA: TGCAGCGTTGATAGGGGCCTGTCCACAGATACGCAGTATTTT; CDR3 protein: CSVDRGLSTDTQYF
J gene: TRBJ2-2; V gene: TRBV11-2; D gene: TRBD2; clone size: -; CDR3 DNA: TGTGCCAGCAGCCCTCGGCTAGCGGCCACCGGGGAGCTGTTTTTT; CDR3 protein: CASSPRLAATGELFF
J gene: TRBJ2-1; V gene: TRBV6-6; D gene: TRBD2; clone size: -; CDR3 DNA: TGTGCCAGCAGTTACCCGACTAGCGGGAGTAACAATGAGCAGTTCTTC; CDR3 protein: CASSYPTSGSNNEQFF
J gene: TRBJ2-3; V gene: TRBV29-1; D gene: TRBD1; clone size: few; CDR3 DNA: TGCAGCGTTGAAGATCGGTACAGGGGGCTTGGAGATACGCAGTATTTT; CDR3 protein: CSVEDRYRGLGDTQYF
J gene: TRBJ2-4; V gene: TRBV5-1; D gene: -; clone size: -; CDR3 DNA: TGCGCCAGCAGTTTGGGGGGAGGGGGGTCGGACATTCAGTACTTC; CDR3 protein: CASSLGGGGSDIQYF
J gene: TRBJ2-7; V gene: TRBV7-2; D gene: TRBD2; clone size: -; CDR3 DNA: TGTGCCAGCAGCTTAGTCGCGGGGGGGACCTACGAGCAGTACTTC; CDR3 protein: CASSLVAGGTYEQYF
J gene: TRBJ1-2; V gene: TRBV30; D gene: TRBD1; clone size: -; CDR3 DNA: TGTGCCTGGAGCCCAGGGGCGGGGACAGCCTATGGCTACACCTTC; CDR3 protein: CAWSPGAGTAYGYTF
J gene: TRBJ1-6; V gene: TRBV6-6; D gene: -; clone size: -; CDR3 DNA: TGTGCCAGCGGTGAGGCGGGTGTGTCACCCCTCCACTTT; CDR3 protein: CASGEAGVSPLHF
J gene: TRBJ1-5; V gene: TRBV23-1; D gene: -; clone size: -; CDR3 DNA: TGCGCCAGCAGTCAATCCCCCAGGGCTGGCAATCAGCCCCAGCATTTT; CDR3 protein: CASSQSPRAGNQPQHF
J gene: TRBJ2-1; V gene: TRBV6-4; D gene: -; clone size: -; CDR3 DNA: TGTGCCAGCAACCCTGGGGGGGCAAGCTCCTACAATGAGCAGTTCTTC; CDR3 protein: CASNPGGASSYNEQFF
J gene: TRBJ1-5; V gene: TRBV15; D gene: TRBD1; clone size: -; CDR3 DNA: TGTGCCACCAGCAGCTCACCGGGACAGGGGTCGCCCCAGCATTTT; CDR3 protein: CATSSSPGQGSPQHF
J gene: TRBJ1-1; V gene: TRBV6-1; D gene: TRBD1; clone size: -; CDR3 DNA: TGTGCCAGCAGTGACTCGCAGGGGGCCGCTGAAGCTTTCTTT; CDR3 protein: CASSDSQGAAEAFF
J gene: TRBJ2-5; V gene: TRBV4-2; D gene: TRBD2; clone size: -; CDR3 DNA: TGTGCCAGCAGCCAAGAAGGGGTAGCGGGAGGGCGAGAGACCCAGTACTTC; CDR3 protein: CASSQEGVAGGRETQYF
J gene: TRBJ1-5; V gene: TRBV30; D gene: TRBD1; clone size: -; CDR3 DNA: TGTGCCTGGAGTGTAAAGTCCGGGACAGGGCCGTATAGCAATCAGCCCCAGCATTTT; CDR3 protein: CAWSVKSGTGPYSNQPQHF
J gene: TRBJ2-2; V gene: TRBV5-1; D gene: TRBD2; clone size: -; CDR3 DNA: TGCGCCAGCAGCTCGGGACTAGCTGGCACCGGGGAGCTGTTTTTT; CDR3 protein: CASSSGLAGTGELFF
J gene: TRBJ1-2; V gene: TRBV6-5; D gene: -; clone size: -; CDR3 DNA: -; CDR3 protein: CASSRTVLRGYTF
J gene: TRBJ2-2; V gene: TRBV7-2; D gene: TRBD2; clone size: -; CDR3 DNA: TGTGCCAGCAGCTTAGTAGCGGGGGGGCCGAACACCGGGGAGCTGTTTTTT; CDR3 protein: CASSLVAGGPNTGELFF
J gene: TRBJ2-7; V gene: TRBV25-1; D gene: -; clone size: -; CDR3 DNA: TGTGCCAGCAGTGAACCCAACTACGAGCAGTACTTC; CDR3 protein: CASSEPNYEQYF
J gene: TRBJ2-2; V gene: TRBV27; D gene: -; clone size: -; CDR3 DNA: TGTGCCAGCAGTCGGACAGTCACCGGGGAGCTGTTTTTT; CDR3 protein: CASSRTVTGELFF